This T cell receptor beta chain was captured by sequencing in a study of blood T cell repertoires in COVID-19. Study-wide background: Researchers got acute and convalescent COVID-19 samples from the United States, Italy and Spain. PBMCs, B-cell-depleted T cells, or T cells were the source of the cDNA or gDNA that made up the material.

Per the original methods: By means of reference gene primer amplification, nucleated cell counts were estimated. Clones were sequenced by immunoSEQ multiplex PCR, and TCRdb holds only the in-frame ones, with some missing. The V and J calls and clone size are taken from that table; D and trimming were inferred from the DNA. Of roughly 120,000 clones in the sample, roughly four fifths were seen once. This CDR3 has 18 amino acids. Losses at the gene ends were 11 bases for V and 0 bases for J; bases not matched to a gene: 16. CDR1 is MRHNA and CDR2 is SNTAGT in the germline V gene. The table lists this clone with a count of one.

The receptor was derived from a woman aged 55-75 years with acute or convalescent COVID-19. The sequencing input was peripheral blood. The chain recombines TRBV6-4 with TRBJ2-4; 10 bases agree with TRBD2. The CDR3, as DNA: TGTGCCGGGGCCCCCCCTAGCGGGGGTATTCGAGCCAAAAACATTCAGTACTTC. It yields the protein CAGAPPSGGIRAKNIQYF.